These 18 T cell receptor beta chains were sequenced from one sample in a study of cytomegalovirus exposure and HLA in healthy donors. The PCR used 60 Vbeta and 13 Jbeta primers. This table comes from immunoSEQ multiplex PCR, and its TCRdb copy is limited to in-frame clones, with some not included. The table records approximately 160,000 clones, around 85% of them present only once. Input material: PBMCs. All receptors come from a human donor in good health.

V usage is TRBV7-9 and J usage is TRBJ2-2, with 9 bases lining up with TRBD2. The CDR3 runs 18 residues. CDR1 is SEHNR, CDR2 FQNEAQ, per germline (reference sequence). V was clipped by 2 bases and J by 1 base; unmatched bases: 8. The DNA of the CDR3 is TGTGCCAGCAGCTTAAGGGAGGGACTAGCTTTGAACACCGGGGAGCTGTTTTTT. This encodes CASSLREGLALNTGELFF.

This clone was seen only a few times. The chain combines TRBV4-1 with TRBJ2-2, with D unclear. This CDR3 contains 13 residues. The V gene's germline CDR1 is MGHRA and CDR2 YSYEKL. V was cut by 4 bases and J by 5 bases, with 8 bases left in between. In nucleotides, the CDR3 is TGCGCCAGCAGCCGATCGGTGACCGGGGAGCTGTTTTTT. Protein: CASSRSVTGELFF.

The CDR3 DNA reads TGTGCCAGCAGCCCTCTAGCGGGGGCCTTCACAGATACGCAGTATTTT. Translation gives CASSPLAGAFTDTQYF. V is TRBV7-6 and J is TRBJ2-3; 10 bases map to TRBD2. With V trimmed by 5 bases and J by 2 bases, 7 bases remained unmatched. The length of the CDR3 is 16 residues. Per germline, CDR1 SGHVS and CDR2 FNYEAQ. The full variable domain, with the rest looked up from reference TRBV7-6 and TRBJ2-3, is GAGVSQSPRYKVTKRGQDVALRCDPISGHVSLYWYRQALGQGPEFLTYFNYEAQQDKSGLPNDRFSAERPEGSISTLTIQRTEQRDSAMYRCASSPLAGAFTDTQYFGPGTRLTVL.

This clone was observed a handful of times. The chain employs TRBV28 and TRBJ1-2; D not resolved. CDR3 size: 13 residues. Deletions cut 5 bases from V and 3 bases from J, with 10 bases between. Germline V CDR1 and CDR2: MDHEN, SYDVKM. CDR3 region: CASSADIYYGYTF. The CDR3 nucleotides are TGTGCCAGCAGTGCCGACATCTACTATGGCTACACCTTC.

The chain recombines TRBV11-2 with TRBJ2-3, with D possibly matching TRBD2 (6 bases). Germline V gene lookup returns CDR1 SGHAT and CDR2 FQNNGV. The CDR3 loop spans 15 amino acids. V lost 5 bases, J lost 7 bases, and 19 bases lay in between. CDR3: CASSQGPTGVHTQYF. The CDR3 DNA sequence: TGTGCCAGCAGCCAGGGCCCTACGGGGGTCCATACGCAGTATTTT.

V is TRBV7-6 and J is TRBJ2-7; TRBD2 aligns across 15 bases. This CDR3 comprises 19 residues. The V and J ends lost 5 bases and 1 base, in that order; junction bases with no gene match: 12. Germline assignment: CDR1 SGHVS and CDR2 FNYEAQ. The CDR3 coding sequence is TGTGCCAGCAGCCCCGGGACTAGCGGGGGGAGCCTTAGTTCCTACGAGCAGTACTTC. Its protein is CASSPGTSGGSLSSYEQYF.

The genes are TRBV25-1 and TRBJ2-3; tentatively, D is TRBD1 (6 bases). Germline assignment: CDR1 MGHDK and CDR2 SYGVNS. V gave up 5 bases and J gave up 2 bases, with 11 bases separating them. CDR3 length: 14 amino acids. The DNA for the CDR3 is TGTGCCAGCAGTCCCCCAGGGGACACAGATACGCAGTATTTT. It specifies CASSPPGDTDTQYF.

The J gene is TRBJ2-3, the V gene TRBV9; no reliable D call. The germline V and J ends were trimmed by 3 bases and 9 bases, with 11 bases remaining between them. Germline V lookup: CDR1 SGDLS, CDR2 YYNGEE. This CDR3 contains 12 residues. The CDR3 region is CASSDLTRTQYF. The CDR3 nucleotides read TGTGCCAGCAGCGACTTGACGCGGACGCAGTATTTT.

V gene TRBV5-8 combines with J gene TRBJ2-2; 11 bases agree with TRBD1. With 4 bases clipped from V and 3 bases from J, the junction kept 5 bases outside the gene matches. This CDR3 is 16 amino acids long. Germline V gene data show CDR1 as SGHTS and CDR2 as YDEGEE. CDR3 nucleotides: TGTGCCAGCAGCCCAAGGACAGGGGGCGACACCGGGGAGCTGTTTTTT. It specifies CASSPRTGGDTGELFF.

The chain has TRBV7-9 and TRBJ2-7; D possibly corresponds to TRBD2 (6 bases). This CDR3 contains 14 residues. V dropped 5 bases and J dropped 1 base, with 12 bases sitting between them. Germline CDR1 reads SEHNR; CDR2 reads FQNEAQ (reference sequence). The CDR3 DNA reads TGTGCCAGCAGCCAGGACTACCAGTCCTACGAGCAGTACTTC. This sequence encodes CASSQDYQSYEQYF.

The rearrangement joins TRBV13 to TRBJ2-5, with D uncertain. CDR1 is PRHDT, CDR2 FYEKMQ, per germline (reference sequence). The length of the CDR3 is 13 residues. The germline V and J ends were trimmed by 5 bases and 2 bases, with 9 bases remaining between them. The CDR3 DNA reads TGTGCCAGCAGCCCGGAGCAGCAAGAGACCCAGTACTTC. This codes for CASSPEQQETQYF.

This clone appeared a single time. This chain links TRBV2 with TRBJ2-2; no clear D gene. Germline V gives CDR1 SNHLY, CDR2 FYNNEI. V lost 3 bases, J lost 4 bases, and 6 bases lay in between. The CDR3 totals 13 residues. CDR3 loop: CASSDGTTGELFF. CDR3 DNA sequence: TGTGCCAGCAGTGACGGTACCACCGGGGAGCTGTTTTTT.

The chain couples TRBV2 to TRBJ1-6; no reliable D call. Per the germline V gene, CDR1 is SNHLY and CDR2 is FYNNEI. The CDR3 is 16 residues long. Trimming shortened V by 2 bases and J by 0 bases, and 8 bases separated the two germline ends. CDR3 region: CASSERESSYNSPLHF. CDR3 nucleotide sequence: TGTGCCAGCAGTGAAAGGGAGAGCTCCTATAATTCACCCCTCCACTTT.

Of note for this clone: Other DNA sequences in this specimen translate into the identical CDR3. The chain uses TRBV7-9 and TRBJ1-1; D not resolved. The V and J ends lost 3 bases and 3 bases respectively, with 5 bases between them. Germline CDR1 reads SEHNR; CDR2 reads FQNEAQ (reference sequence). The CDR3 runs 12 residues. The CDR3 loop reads CASSFSDTEAFF. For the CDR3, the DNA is TGTGCCAGCAGCTTTTCCGACACTGAAGCTTTCTTT.

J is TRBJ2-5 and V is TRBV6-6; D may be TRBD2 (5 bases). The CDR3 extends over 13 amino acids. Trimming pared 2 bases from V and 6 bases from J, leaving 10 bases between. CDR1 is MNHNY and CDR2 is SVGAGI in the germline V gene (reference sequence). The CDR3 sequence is CASSYVASQTQYF. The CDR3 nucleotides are TGTGCCAGCAGTTACGTAGCGAGCCAGACCCAGTACTTC.

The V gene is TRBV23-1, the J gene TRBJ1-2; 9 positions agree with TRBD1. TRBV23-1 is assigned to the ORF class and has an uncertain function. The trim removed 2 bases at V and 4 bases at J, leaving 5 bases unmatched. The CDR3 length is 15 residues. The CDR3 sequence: CASSQPGQGSYGYTF. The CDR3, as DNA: TGCGCCAGCAGTCAACCGGGACAGGGCAGCTATGGCTACACCTTC.

The CDR3 spells CASSLSGFDGYTF. The DNA for the CDR3 is TGTGCCAGCAGCTTGTCGGGGTTCGATGGCTACACCTTC. The V and J genes are TRBV7-9 and TRBJ1-2; D unclear. The length of the CDR3 is 13 residues. V was cut by 3 bases and J by 6 bases, with 11 bases left in between. CDR1 and CDR2 (germline): SEHNR, FQNEAQ (reference sequence).

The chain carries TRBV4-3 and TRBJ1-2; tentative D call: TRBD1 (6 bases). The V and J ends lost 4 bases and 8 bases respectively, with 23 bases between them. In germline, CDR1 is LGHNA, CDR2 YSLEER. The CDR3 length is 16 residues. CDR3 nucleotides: TGCGCCAGCAGCCCAAAGCCGGGACAAGGTGGTGGGGGCTACACCTTC. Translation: CASSPKPGQGGGGYTF.